This T cell receptor (beta chain) originates from a study of OX40 agonist ivuxolimab in advanced cancers. Produced via immunoSEQ multiplex PCR; TCRdb's table is partial and in-frame only. The table records around 61,000 clones, more than 65% of them present only once. The sequence was obtained from an adult with an advanced solid tumor such as melanoma, head and neck, liver or kidney cancer. The starting material was CD4+ or CD8+ T cells sorted from blood, obtained in a trial of the OX40 agonist ivuxolimab.

The CDR3: CASSLGGLAGGGTGELFF. For the CDR3, the DNA is TGTGCCAGCAGCTTAGGCGGCCTAGCGGGAGGAGGGACCGGGGAGCTGTTTTTT. This sequence joins TRBV7-3 and TRBJ2-2, with 11 bases matching TRBD2. The germline V gene has CDR1 SGHTA and CDR2 FQGTGA. V shed 2 bases and J 5 bases; nucleotides not matched to a gene: 10. CDR3 length: 18 amino acids.